Only a few counts were recorded for the clone carrying this T cell receptor (beta chain). Its antigen is not identified. PCR used 60 Vbeta primers and 13 Jbeta primers. Profiling relied on immunoSEQ multiplex PCR, and the TCRdb table lists in-frame clones only, not all of them. The table lists about 220,000 clones, roughly 80% of them singletons. This sample stems from a study of cytomegalovirus exposure and HLA in healthy donors. The wider study: Previous work identified roughly 120 million unique TCR beta sequences from roughly 180 million T cells.

Study outcomes and limitations: In a later analysis, TCR beta V- and J-gene trimming was associated with a missense DCLRE1C variant. When presence/absence was analysed, sequencing depth was taken to be roughly uniform across donors. Sequencing probably produced one cluster of sequence variants that were highly shared.

CDR3 size: 15 residues. The germline CDR1 and CDR2 sequences are MNHEY and SVGAGI. Trimming took off 6 bases at V and 1 base at J, with 15 bases between the two ends. The gene calls are TRBV6-5 and TRBJ1-1; no definite D call. The sequence was collected from a woman aged 40 to 50 in good health and CMV-seropositive. Specimen: PBMCs. The CDR3 loop reads CASRYTLQSNTEAFF. For the CDR3, the DNA is TGTGCCAGCAGGTACACCCTTCAGTCGAACACTGAAGCTTTCTTT.